This passage covers 30 T cell receptor beta chains from one sample sequenced in a study of cytomegalovirus exposure and HLA in healthy donors. Using immunoSEQ multiplex PCR, the repertoire was profiled, and TCRdb retains in-frame clones only, with some absent. The sample has about 330,000 clones, roughly 88% seen once. The material sequenced was PBMCs. The receptors were gathered from a woman younger than 35 in good health and CMV-seronegative.

V gene TRBV5-4 combines with J gene TRBJ2-1; D is perhaps TRBD2 (5 bases). The CDR3 totals 13 residues. Germline CDR1 is SGHNT and CDR2 is YYREEE (reference sequence). Trimming took 2 bases from V and 9 from J, leaving 12 bases between them. The CDR3 reads CASSLSGPAEQFF. CDR3 bases: TGTGCCAGCAGCTTAAGCGGTCCTGCTGAGCAGTTCTTC.

This clone appeared a few times. The V gene is TRBV29-1, the J gene TRBJ2-7; 7 bases map to TRBD2. CDR1 SQVTM and CDR2 ANQGSEA come from the germline V gene. The CDR3 consists of 14 residues. V lost 6 bases to trimming and J lost 4 bases; unmatched junction nucleotides: 12. Written as DNA, the CDR3 is TGCAGCGTGGCGTCGGGGGGAGGCGGGTACGAGCAGTACTTC. Translation gives CSVASGGGGYEQYF.

CDR3 nucleotides: TGCACCTTCCAGGGGGCGAACACCGGGGAGCTGTTTTTT. Protein sequence: CTFQGANTGELFF. This chain joins TRBV29-1 and TRBJ2-2, with TRBD1 identical over 7 bases. The CDR3 runs 13 residues. CDR1 is SQVTM, CDR2 ANQGSEA, per germline.

The chain couples TRBV4-2 to TRBJ2-7, with TRBD2 as a possible D gene (6 bases). There are 18 residues in the CDR3. The V end lost 0 bases, the J end lost 2 bases, and 20 bases lay between the germline ends. Germline V gene sequence: CDR1 LGHNA, CDR2 YNFKEQ. The CDR3 here is CASSQEKPRRDGTYEQYF. In DNA form, the CDR3 reads TGTGCCAGCAGCCAAGAAAAACCGAGGAGGGACGGGACCTACGAGCAGTACTTC.

This rearrangement joins TRBV27 to TRBJ1-2; 9 bases are a match to TRBD1. J was trimmed by 7 bases and V by 6 bases; bases with no gene match: 6. Germline values: CDR1 MNHEY, CDR2 SMNVEV (reference sequence). The CDR3 length is 13 residues. For the CDR3, the DNA is TGTGCCAGCAGCCCCGACAGGGGGGTTGGCTACACCTTC. Its protein product is CASSPDRGVGYTF.

The chain is built from TRBV5-6 and TRBJ2-7; 8 positions match TRBD2. In germline, CDR1 is SGHDT, CDR2 YYEEEE. The CDR3 spans 16 residues. With 0 bases clipped from V and 0 bases from J, the junction kept 5 bases outside the gene matches. The DNA for the CDR3 is TGTGCCAGCAGCTTGGAAGGACTAGCCCACTCCTACGAGCAGTACTTC. This gives the protein CASSLEGLAHSYEQYF.

The chain recombines TRBV7-8 with TRBJ2-7, with 10 bases fitting TRBD1. The V and J ends lost 5 bases and 3 bases, in that order; junction bases with no gene match: 4. Germline V gives CDR1 SGHVS, CDR2 FQNEAQ. This CDR3 region has 14 residues. CDR3 coding DNA: TGTGCCAGCAGCCAAGGGACAGGGGACTACGAGCAGTACTTC. Protein: CASSQGTGDYEQYF.

Regarding this clone: Other nucleotide sequences in the sample specify the same CDR3. J is TRBJ1-1 and V is TRBV6-5, with 7 bases identical to TRBD1. Germline CDR1 reads MNHEY; CDR2 reads SVGAGI. The V gene end was trimmed by 6 bases and the J gene end by 1 base; junction bases not matched to a gene: 2. CDR3 length: 13 amino acids. The CDR3, as DNA: TGTGCCAGCAGACGACAGGGGAACACTGAAGCTTTCTTT. It is translated as CASRRQGNTEAFF.

CDR3 in amino acids: CASSLSWTATGELFF. The DNA for the CDR3 is TGTGCCAGCAGCTTATCATGGACAGCCACCGGGGAGCTGTTTTTT. This chain uses TRBV11-2 with TRBJ2-2, with a possible D match to TRBD1 (6 bases). Trimming took 2 bases from V and 4 from J, leaving 11 bases between them. Germline lookup yields CDR1 SGHAT and CDR2 FQNNGV. The CDR3 length is 15 residues.

The sample holds one count of this clone. CDR3 sequence reads: CASTPGGAERETQYF. CDR3 DNA sequence: TGTGCCAGCACCCCCGGAGGGGCGGAAAGGGAGACCCAGTACTTC. The chain couples TRBV28 to TRBJ2-5, with D perhaps TRBD2 (6 bases). CDR1 is MDHEN, CDR2 SYDVKM, per germline. The V and J ends lost 7 bases and 5 bases respectively, with 20 bases between them. This CDR3 contains 15 residues.

V usage is TRBV10-3 and J usage is TRBJ2-2, with TRBD2 as a possible D gene (5 bases). With 3 bases removed from V and 6 bases from J, the gap between germline ends came to 11 bases. The CDR3 contains 14 residues. Germline loops: CDR1 ENHRY, CDR2 SYGVKD. The CDR3 reads CAISDSHGAGELFF. CDR3 in DNA: TGTGCCATCAGTGACTCGCACGGGGCCGGGGAGCTGTTTTTT.

J is TRBJ1-5 and V is TRBV12-5; D is ambiguous. Germline-derived CDR1 and CDR2 are LGHNT and FRNRAP. Between the trimmed V and J ends, which lost 7 bases and 2 bases, there was a span of 12 bases. This CDR3 contains 14 residues. Here the CDR3 DNA reads TGTGCTAGTGCCCCGGAGTCGGGCAATCAGCCCCAGCATTTT. It encodes CASAPESGNQPQHF.

V and J are TRBV9 and TRBJ2-3; D not certain. The CDR3 extends over 13 amino acids. Trimming left V 0 bases short and J 7 bases short, with 9 bases between. CDR1 is SGDLS, CDR2 YYNGEE, per germline. In DNA form, the CDR3 reads TGTGCCAGCAGCGTAGAATATCAGTATACGCAGTATTTT. This codes for CASSVEYQYTQYF.

This sequence joins TRBV27 and TRBJ2-7; D perhaps matches TRBD2 (5 bases). Trimming removed 5 bases at V and 3 bases at J, with 20 bases between. Germline lookup yields CDR1 MNHEY and CDR2 SMNVEV (reference sequence). The length of the CDR3 is 16 residues. CDR3 sequence reads: CASSAAVGERVYEQYF. CDR3 DNA: TGTGCCAGCAGTGCCGCCGTTGGGGAGCGCGTCTACGAGCAGTACTTC.

The chain has TRBV6-1 and TRBJ2-5; 10 positions agree with TRBD2. Germline CDR1 reads MNHNS; CDR2 reads SASEGT. V was pared by 6 bases and J by 5 bases, with 9 bases of the junction left unmatched. The CDR3 extends over 15 amino acids. The CDR3 nucleotides are TGTGCCAGCAGGGGGGGACGAGCGGGAGGGGAGACCCAGTACTTC. Translated: CASRGGRAGGETQYF.

V and J are TRBV7-3 and TRBJ2-1; TRBD1 matches 8 bases. The CDR3 has 16 residues. The ends lost 1 base at V and 8 bases at J; junction bases unmatched: 10. The germline V gene has CDR1 SGHTA and CDR2 FQGTGA. The CDR3 protein is CASSLNPGGRGDEQFF. The CDR3 DNA is TGTGCCAGCAGCTTAAACCCAGGGGGCCGTGGCGATGAGCAGTTCTTC.

The gene calls are TRBV13 and TRBJ2-7; 10 bases match TRBD2. The J segment lost 2 bases and the V segment lost 4 bases, leaving 17 bases of the junction unmatched. This CDR3 has 19 residues. The germline V gene encodes CDR1 PRHDT and CDR2 FYEKMQ (reference sequence). The CDR3 region has the DNA TGTGCCAGCAGCTCTACAGAGAGTCTAGCGGGAGTTGCCCCCTACGAGCAGTACTTC. Amino acids: CASSSTESLAGVAPYEQYF.

The rearrangement joins TRBV27 to TRBJ2-3; 15 nucleotides match TRBD2. The CDR3 loop spans 20 amino acids. From germline, CDR1 is MNHEY and CDR2 SMNVEV (reference sequence). The ends lost 4 bases at V and 1 base at J; junction bases unmatched: 12. Here the CDR3 DNA reads TGTGCCAGCAGTTCACCCCGCGGACTAGCGGGAGGGCCCGGCACAGATACGCAGTATTTT. Translated, it gives CASSSPRGLAGGPGTDTQYF.

This clone was detected once. V gene TRBV28 combines with J gene TRBJ2-2; 11 bases agree with TRBD1. Germline-derived CDR1 and CDR2 are MDHEN and SYDVKM. Unmatched junction bases numbered 12, after V lost 10 bases and J lost 5 bases. CDR3 length: 16 amino acids. CDR3 in amino acids: CATLTRGTGGTGELFF. The CDR3 DNA follows: TGTGCCACCTTAACACGTGGGACAGGGGGAACCGGGGAGCTGTTTTTT.

The rearrangement uses TRBV2 and TRBJ2-7; 14 bases match TRBD2. Germline-derived CDR1 and CDR2 are SNHLY and FYNNEI. This CDR3 is 17 amino acids long. Unmatched junction bases numbered 9, after V lost 7 bases and J lost 1 base. CDR3 sequence reads: CASNTGLAGGSSYEQYF. CDR3 nucleotides: TGTGCCAGCAACACCGGACTAGCGGGAGGTAGTTCCTACGAGCAGTACTTC.

DNA for the CDR3: TGTGCCAGCAGCCTTAGCGGGAGTGAGCCCTACGAGCAGTACTTC. Protein: CASSLSGSEPYEQYF. This chain links TRBV11-2 with TRBJ2-7, with 9 bases matching TRBD2. CDR3 length: 15 amino acids. CDR1 and CDR2 (germline): SGHAT, FQNNGV. The ends lost 5 bases at V and 2 bases at J; junction bases unmatched: 7. Full variable domain (outside the CDR3, taken from reference TRBV11-2 and TRBJ2-7): EAGVAQSPRYKIIEKRQSVAFWCNPISGHATLYWYQQILGQGPKLLIQFQNNGVVDDSQLPKDRFSAERLKGVDSTLKIQPAKLEDSAVYLCASSLSGSEPYEQYFGPGTRLTVT.

There are a few counts of this clone. The chain combines TRBV29-1 with TRBJ2-7; TRBD1 is a possible D gene (5 bases). CDR1 and CDR2 from the germline V gene are SQVTM and ANQGSEA. Trimming removed 4 bases at V and 0 bases at J, with 10 bases between. CDR3 length equals 13 residues. CDR3 nucleotides: TGCAGCGTTGCGACAGTAAGCTCCTACGAGCAGTACTTC. Encoded protein: CSVATVSSYEQYF.

The table lists this clone with a few counts. The genes are TRBV29-1 and TRBJ1-1; 7 bases line up with TRBD1. Germline values: CDR1 SQVTM, CDR2 ANQGSEA. J was trimmed by 4 bases and V by 1 base; bases with no gene match: 9. The CDR3 runs 15 residues. CDR3 in amino acids: CSVEAQTGWVTEAFF. In nucleotides, the CDR3 is TGCAGCGTTGAAGCCCAGACAGGGTGGGTCACTGAAGCTTTCTTT.

The genes are TRBV5-8 and TRBJ2-6, with D possibly being TRBD2 (5 bases). Germline V gives CDR1 SGHTS, CDR2 YDEGEE. CDR3 length: 13 residues. Trimming stripped 6 bases from V and 2 bases from J, with 6 bases between. CDR3 DNA: TGTGCCAGCATGCGGGCTGGGGCCAACGTCCTGACTTTC. The encoded protein is CASMRAGANVLTF.

The V call is TRBV6-5, the J call TRBJ1-1; TRBD1 matches at 9 bases. The trim removed 5 bases at V and 8 bases at J, leaving 6 bases unmatched. Germline lookup yields CDR1 MNHEY and CDR2 SVGAGI. This CDR3 spans 13 amino acids. Here the CDR3 DNA reads TGTGCCAGCAGTGCCCGGGACAGGGAGGAAGCTTTCTTT. Protein sequence: CASSARDREEAFF.

This clone came up once. Other DNA sequences within the sample encode an identical CDR3. The chain is built from TRBV7-9 and TRBJ2-7; no reliable D call. Trimming removed 3 bases at V and 2 bases at J, with 8 bases between. Germline CDR1 SEHNR, CDR2 FQNEAQ (reference sequence). The CDR3 covers 13 residues. CDR3 nucleotide sequence: TGTGCCAGCAGCTTGCCAGGCACCTACGAGCAGTACTTC. Translating gives CASSLPGTYEQYF.

On this clone itself: A much larger clonotype is one base distant, so this may be a read error. The chain uses TRBV6-6 and TRBJ2-7, with 11 bases identical to TRBD2. Germline V CDR1 and CDR2: MNHNY, SVGAGI (reference sequence). The CDR3 is 14 residues long. V was pared by 2 bases and J by 3 bases, with 0 bases of the junction left unmatched. The CDR3 coding sequence is TGTGCCAGCAGTTACGGGACTAGCGGCTACGAGCAGTACTTC. As protein: CASSYGTSGYEQYF.

CDR3 sequence (DNA): TGTGCCATCAAGGGGTTCGACTCCTACGAGCAGTACTTC. Its protein product is CAIKGFDSYEQYF. V is TRBV10-3 and J is TRBJ2-7, with D perhaps matching TRBD1 (5 bases). From germline, CDR1 is ENHRY and CDR2 SYGVKD. V was trimmed by 7 bases and J by 0 bases, leaving 10 bases between them. The CDR3 consists of 13 residues.

DNA of the CDR3: TGTGCCAGCAGTTCTCGGTATTCCTTTTTTAGTCGGGACAGGGGGACCTATGGCTACACCTTC. Its translation: CASSSRYSFFSRDRGTYGYTF. The chain carries TRBV28 and TRBJ1-2, with 11 bases matching TRBD1. Germline V gene lookup returns CDR1 MDHEN and CDR2 SYDVKM. V shed 4 bases, J shed 4 bases, and the junction held 23 bases outside the gene matches. CDR3 length: 21 residues.

This chain connects TRBV4-3 to TRBJ1-1; 8 nucleotides line up with TRBD1. Germline assignment: CDR1 LGHNA and CDR2 YSLEER. CDR3 size: 14 residues. Trimming cost V 6 bases and J 1 base; bases outside gene matches: 4. CDR3 bases: TGCGCCAGCAGTAAAGACAGGGGGAACACTGAAGCTTTCTTT. As protein: CASSKDRGNTEAFF.